Sequencing of this T cell receptor (beta chain) was carried out in a study of OX40 agonist ivuxolimab in advanced cancers. Notes on the study in general: CD8+ T cells averaged more expanded clones than CD4+.

This CDR3 spans 17 amino acids. Germline V gene lookup returns CDR1 LNHNV and CDR2 YYDKDF (reference sequence). The V segment lost 1 base and the J segment 4 bases; nucleotides outside the gene matches: 7. Only one count was recorded for this clone. Its specificity is unknown. The table came from immunoSEQ multiplex PCR; TCRdb's copy has only in-frame clones and leaves some out. The table lists 40,000 to 50,000 clones, approximately 91% of them singletons, with around 11% in the top ten. V usage is TRBV15 and J usage is TRBJ2-6, with 7 bases aligning to TRBD1. The sequence was collected from an adult with an advanced solid tumor such as melanoma, head and neck, liver or kidney cancer. Here the sequenced sample was CD4+ or CD8+ T cells sorted from blood, taken in a trial of the OX40 agonist ivuxolimab. CDR3 sequence (DNA): TGTGCCACCAGCAGAGGGACAGGAAGAGCCGGGGCCAACGTCCTGACTTTC. Protein: CATSRGTGRAGANVLTF.